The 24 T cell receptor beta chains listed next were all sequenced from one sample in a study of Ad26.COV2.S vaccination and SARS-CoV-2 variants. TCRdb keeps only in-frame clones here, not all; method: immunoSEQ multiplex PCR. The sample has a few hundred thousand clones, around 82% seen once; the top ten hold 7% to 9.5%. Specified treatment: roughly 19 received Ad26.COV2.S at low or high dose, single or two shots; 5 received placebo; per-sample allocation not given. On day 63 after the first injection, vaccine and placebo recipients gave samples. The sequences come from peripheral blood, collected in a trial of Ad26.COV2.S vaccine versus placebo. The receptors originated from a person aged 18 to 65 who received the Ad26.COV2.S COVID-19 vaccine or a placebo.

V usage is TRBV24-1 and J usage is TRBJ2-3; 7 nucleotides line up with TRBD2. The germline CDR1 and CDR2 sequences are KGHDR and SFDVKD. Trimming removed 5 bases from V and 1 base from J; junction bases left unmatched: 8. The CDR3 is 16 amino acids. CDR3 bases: TGTGCCACCAGTGGACCGGGGGGACCCCGCACAGATACGCAGTATTTT. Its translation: CATSGPGGPRTDTQYF.

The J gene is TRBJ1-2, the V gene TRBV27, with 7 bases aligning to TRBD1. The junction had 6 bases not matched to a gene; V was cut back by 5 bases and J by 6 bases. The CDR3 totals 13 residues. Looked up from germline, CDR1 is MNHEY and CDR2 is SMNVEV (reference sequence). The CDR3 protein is CASSARTGNGYTF. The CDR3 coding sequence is TGTGCCAGCAGTGCTCGGACAGGCAATGGCTACACCTTC.

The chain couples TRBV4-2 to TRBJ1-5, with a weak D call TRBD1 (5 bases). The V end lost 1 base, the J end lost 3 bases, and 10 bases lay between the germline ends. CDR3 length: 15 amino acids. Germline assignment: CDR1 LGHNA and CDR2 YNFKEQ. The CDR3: CASSQVAGSNQPQHF. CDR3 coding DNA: TGTGCCAGCAGCCAAGTTGCAGGGTCCAATCAGCCCCAGCATTTT.

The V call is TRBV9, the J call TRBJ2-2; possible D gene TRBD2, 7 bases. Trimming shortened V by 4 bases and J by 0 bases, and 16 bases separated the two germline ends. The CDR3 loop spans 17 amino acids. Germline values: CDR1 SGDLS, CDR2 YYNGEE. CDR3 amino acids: CASSPTPGGPNTGELFF. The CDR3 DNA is TGTGCCAGCAGCCCCACCCCCGGGGGGCCGAACACCGGGGAGCTGTTTTTT.

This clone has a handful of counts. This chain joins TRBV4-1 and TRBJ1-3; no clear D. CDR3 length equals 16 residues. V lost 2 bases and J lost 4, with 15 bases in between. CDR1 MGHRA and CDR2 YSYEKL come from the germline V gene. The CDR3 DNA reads TGCGCCAGCAGCCAACGACGTGTCGCGGAGGGAAACACCATATATTTT. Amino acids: CASSQRRVAEGNTIYF.

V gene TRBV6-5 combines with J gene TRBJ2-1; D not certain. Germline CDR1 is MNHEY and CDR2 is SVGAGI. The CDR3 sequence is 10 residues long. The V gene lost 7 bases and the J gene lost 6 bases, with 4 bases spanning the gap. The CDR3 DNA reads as TGTGCCAGCAAGTTCAATGAGCAGTTCTTC. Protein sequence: CASKFNEQFF.

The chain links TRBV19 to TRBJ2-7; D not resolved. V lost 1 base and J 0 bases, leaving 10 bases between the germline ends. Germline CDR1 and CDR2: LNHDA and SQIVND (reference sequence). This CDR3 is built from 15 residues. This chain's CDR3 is CASSIVSGNSYEQYF. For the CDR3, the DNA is TGTGCCAGTAGTATAGTTTCAGGCAACTCCTACGAGCAGTACTTC. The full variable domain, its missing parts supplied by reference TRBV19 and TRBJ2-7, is DGGITQSPKYLFRKEGQNVTLSCEQNLNHDAMYWYRQDPGQGLRLIYYSQIVNDFQKGDIAEGYSVSREKKESFPLTVTSAQKNPTAFYLCASSIVSGNSYEQYFGPGTRLTVT.

CDR3 residues: CASSEGTGANVLTF. The CDR3 DNA reads TGTGCCAGCAGTGAAGGGACTGGGGCCAACGTCCTGACTTTC. The chain recombines TRBV6-1 with TRBJ2-6; no definite D call. The V gene's germline CDR1 is MNHNS and CDR2 SASEGT. The CDR3 consists of 14 residues. Trimming removed 1 base at V and 2 bases at J, with 3 bases between.

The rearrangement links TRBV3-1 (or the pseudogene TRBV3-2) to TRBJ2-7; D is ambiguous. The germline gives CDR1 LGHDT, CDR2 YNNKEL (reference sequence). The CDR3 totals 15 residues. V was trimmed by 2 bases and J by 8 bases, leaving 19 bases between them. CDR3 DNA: TGTGCCAGCAGCCAATCCCCAGACGGCCCGGTTAAGCAGTACTTC. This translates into CASSQSPDGPVKQYF.

The CDR3 loop is CASRDPSGGIMDTQYF. The CDR3, as DNA: TGTGCCAGCAGGGACCCTAGCGGGGGGATTATGGATACGCAGTATTTT. V and J are TRBV9 and TRBJ2-3; TRBD2 aligns across 11 bases. The CDR3 is 16 amino acids. Germline lookup yields CDR1 SGDLS and CDR2 YYNGEE. V gave up 5 bases and J gave up 6 bases; unmatched junction bases: 11.

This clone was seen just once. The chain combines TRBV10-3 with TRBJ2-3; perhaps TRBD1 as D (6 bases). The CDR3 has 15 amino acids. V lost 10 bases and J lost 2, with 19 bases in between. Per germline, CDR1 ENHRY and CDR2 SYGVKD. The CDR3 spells CATRRGTQFTDTQYF. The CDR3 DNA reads TGTGCCACCCGGCGTGGGACACAGTTCACAGATACGCAGTATTTT.

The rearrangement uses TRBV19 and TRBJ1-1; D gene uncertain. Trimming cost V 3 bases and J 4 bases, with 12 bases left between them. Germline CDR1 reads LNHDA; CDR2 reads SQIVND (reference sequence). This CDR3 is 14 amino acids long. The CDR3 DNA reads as TGTGCCAGTAGTATGGGTCATAAGGGCACTGAAGCTTTCTTT. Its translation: CASSMGHKGTEAFF.

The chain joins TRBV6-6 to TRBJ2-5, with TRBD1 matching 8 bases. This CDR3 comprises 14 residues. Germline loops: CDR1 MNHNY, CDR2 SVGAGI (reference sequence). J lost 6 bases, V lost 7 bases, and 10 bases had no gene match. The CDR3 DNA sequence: TGTGCCAGCATCGCCCCAGGGGGCCTAAAGACCCAGTACTTC. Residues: CASIAPGGLKTQYF.

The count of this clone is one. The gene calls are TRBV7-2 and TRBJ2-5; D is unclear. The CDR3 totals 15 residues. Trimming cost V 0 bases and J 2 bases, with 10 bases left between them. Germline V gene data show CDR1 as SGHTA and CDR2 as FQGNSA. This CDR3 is CASSLALVPQETQYF. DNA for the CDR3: TGTGCCAGCAGCTTAGCTCTGGTTCCGCAAGAGACCCAGTACTTC.

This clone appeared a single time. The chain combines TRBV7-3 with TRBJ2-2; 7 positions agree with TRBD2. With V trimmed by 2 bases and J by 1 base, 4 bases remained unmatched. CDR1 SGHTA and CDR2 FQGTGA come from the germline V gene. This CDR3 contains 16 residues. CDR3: CASSLFSGGNTGELFF. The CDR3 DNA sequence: TGTGCCAGCAGCTTATTTTCGGGAGGGAACACCGGGGAGCTGTTTTTT. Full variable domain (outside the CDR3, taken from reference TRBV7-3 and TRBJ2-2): GAGVSQTPSNKVTEKGKYVELRCDPISGHTALYWYRQSLGQGPEFLIYFQGTGAADDSGLPNDRFFAVRPEGSVSTLKIQRTERGDSAVYLCASSLFSGGNTGELFFGEGSRLTVL.

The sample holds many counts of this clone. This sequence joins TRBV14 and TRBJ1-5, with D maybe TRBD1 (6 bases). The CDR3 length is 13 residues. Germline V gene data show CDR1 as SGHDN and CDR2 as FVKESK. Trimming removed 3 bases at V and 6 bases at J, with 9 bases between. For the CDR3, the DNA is TGTGCCAGCAGCCATACAGGGCTTCAGCCCCAGCATTTT. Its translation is CASSHTGLQPQHF. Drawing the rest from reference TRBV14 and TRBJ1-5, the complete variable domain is EAGVTQFPSHSVIEKGQTVTLRCDPISGHDNLYWYRRVMGKEIKFLLHFVKESKQDESGMPNNRFLAERTGGTYSTLKVQPAELEDSGVYFCASSHTGLQPQHFGDGTRLSIL.

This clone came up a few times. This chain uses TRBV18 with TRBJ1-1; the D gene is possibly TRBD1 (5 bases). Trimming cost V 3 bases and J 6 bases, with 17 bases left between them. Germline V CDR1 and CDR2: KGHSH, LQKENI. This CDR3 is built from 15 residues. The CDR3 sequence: CASSPLGRLGAEAFF. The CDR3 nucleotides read TGTGCCAGCTCACCCCTGGGACGCCTAGGCGCTGAAGCTTTCTTT. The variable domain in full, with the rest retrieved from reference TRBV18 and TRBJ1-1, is NAGVMQNPRHLVRRRGQEARLRCSPMKGHSHVYWYRQLPEEGLKFMVYLQKENIIDESGMPKERFSAEFPKEGPSILRIQQVVRGDSAAYFCASSPLGRLGAEAFFGQGTRLTVV.

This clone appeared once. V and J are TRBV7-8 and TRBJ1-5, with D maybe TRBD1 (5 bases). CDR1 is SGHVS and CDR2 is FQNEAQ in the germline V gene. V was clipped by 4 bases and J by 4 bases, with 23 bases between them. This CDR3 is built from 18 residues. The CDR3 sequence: CASSSPQESVGNNQPQHF. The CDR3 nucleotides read TGTGCCAGCAGCTCACCACAGGAGTCGGTAGGAAATAATCAGCCCCAGCATTTT. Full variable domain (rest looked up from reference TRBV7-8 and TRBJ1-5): GAGVSQSPRYKVAKRGQDVALRCDPISGHVSLFWYQQALGQGPEFLTYFQNEAQLDKSGLPSDRFFAERPEGSVSTLKIQRTQQEDSAVYLCASSSPQESVGNNQPQHFGDGTRLSIL.

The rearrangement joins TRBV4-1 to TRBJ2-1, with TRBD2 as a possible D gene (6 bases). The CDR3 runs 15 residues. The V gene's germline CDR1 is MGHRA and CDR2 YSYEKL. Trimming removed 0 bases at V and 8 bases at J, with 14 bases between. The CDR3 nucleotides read TGCGCCAGCAGCCAAGATTCAGGCGGGGTCGATGAGCAGTTCTTC. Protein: CASSQDSGGVDEQFF.

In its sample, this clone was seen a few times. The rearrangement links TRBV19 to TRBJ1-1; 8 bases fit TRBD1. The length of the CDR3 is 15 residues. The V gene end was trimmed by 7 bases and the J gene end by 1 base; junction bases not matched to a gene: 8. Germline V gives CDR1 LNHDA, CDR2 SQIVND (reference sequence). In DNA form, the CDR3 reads TGTGCCAGTACCCACCCAGGGGGCGGGAACACTGAAGCTTTCTTT. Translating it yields CASTHPGGGNTEAFF.

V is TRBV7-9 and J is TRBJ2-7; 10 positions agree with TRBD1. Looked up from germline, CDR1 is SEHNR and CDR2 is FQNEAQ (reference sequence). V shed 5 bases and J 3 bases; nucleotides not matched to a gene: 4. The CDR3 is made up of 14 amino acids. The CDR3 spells CASSPRTGGYEQYF. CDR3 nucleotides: TGTGCCAGCAGCCCCCGGACAGGGGGCTACGAGCAGTACTTC.

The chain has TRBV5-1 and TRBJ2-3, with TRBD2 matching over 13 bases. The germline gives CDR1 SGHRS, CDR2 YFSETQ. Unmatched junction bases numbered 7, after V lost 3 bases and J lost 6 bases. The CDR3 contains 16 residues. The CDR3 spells CASSSGLAGLEDTQYF. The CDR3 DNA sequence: TGCGCCAGCAGCTCGGGACTAGCGGGGCTGGAGGATACGCAGTATTTT.

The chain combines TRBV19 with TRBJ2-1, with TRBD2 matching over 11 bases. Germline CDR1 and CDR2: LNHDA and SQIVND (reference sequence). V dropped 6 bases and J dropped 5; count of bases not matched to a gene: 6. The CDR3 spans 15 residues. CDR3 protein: CASRALAGGHNEQFF. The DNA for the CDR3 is TGTGCCAGTAGGGCCCTAGCGGGAGGCCACAATGAGCAGTTCTTC. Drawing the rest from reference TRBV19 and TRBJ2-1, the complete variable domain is DGGITQSPKYLFRKEGQNVTLSCEQNLNHDAMYWYRQDPGQGLRLIYYSQIVNDFQKGDIAEGYSVSREKKESFPLTVTSAQKNPTAFYLCASRALAGGHNEQFFGPGTRLTVL.

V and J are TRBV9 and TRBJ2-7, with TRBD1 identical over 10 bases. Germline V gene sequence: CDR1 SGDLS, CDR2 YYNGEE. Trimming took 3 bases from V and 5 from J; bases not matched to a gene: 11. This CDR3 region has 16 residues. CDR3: CASSAAGTGEPHEQYF. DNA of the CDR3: TGTGCCAGCAGCGCCGCCGGGACAGGGGAGCCCCACGAGCAGTACTTC.